This TCR beta chain stems from a study of identical twins. This clonotype came up a few times. TCRdb re-called the 5' RACE reads through MiXCR, storing one row per CDR3 protein. The table records some 660,000 distinct CDR3 sequences, around 8.6% of them present only once. This CDR3 has 14 residues. V was clipped by 6 bases and J by 4 bases, with 13 bases between them. The same specimen was also included in a second study, on yellow fever vaccine responses in identical twins.

This TCR was sampled from a woman aged 18-29 years in good health. The sequencing sample was made of PBMCs. This chain uses TRBV12-3 or TRBV12-4 with TRBJ1-5; the D gene is possibly TRBD1 (5 bases). The CDR3 spells CASRHRQINQPQHF. The DNA of the CDR3 is TGTGCCAGCAGGCATAGACAGATAAATCAGCCCCAGCATTTT.